This entry lists 23 T cell receptor beta chains sequenced from one sample in a study of cytomegalovirus exposure and HLA in healthy donors. 13 Jbeta primers and 60 Vbeta primers were used for the PCR. Profiled with immunoSEQ multiplex PCR; TCRdb holds only in-frame clones, not every one. Here the sample spans about 86,000 clones, around 80% being singletons. The sample was PBMCs. The receptors were gathered from a male donor in good health and CMV-seropositive.

The V call is TRBV4-1, the J call TRBJ2-1; 12 bases are a match to TRBD2. The CDR3 runs to 18 residues. Unmatched junction bases numbered 10, after V lost 6 bases and J lost 1 base. Germline lookup yields CDR1 MGHRA and CDR2 YSYEKL. The CDR3 coding sequence is TGCGCCAGCAGAGGACTAGCGGGACCAAGGAATTCCTACAATGAGCAGTTCTTC. It translates to CASRGLAGPRNSYNEQFF.

This chain links TRBV5-4 with TRBJ2-7; TRBD1 matches 11 bases. Losses at the gene ends were 4 bases for V and 5 bases for J; bases not matched to a gene: 8. The length of the CDR3 is 15 residues. CDR1 is SGHNT and CDR2 is YYREEE in the germline V gene (reference sequence). The CDR3 loop is CASSQFGQGANEQYF. The CDR3 region has the DNA TGTGCCAGCAGCCAATTTGGACAGGGGGCTAACGAGCAGTACTTC.

The chain combines TRBV4-3 with TRBJ2-1, with 12 bases lining up with TRBD2. The V and J ends lost 6 bases and 3 bases, in that order; junction bases with no gene match: 9. Germline V gives CDR1 LGHNA, CDR2 YSLEER. CDR3 size: 17 residues. CDR3 sequence: CASSQTSGRGFYNEQFF. The CDR3 coding sequence is TGCGCCAGCAGTCAGACTAGCGGGAGAGGATTCTACAATGAGCAGTTCTTC.

This clone occurred once. V usage is TRBV6-4 and J usage is TRBJ2-1, with 7 bases lining up with TRBD1. CDR3 length: 14 amino acids. Germline V gene lookup returns CDR1 MRHNA and CDR2 SNTAGT. After removal of 4 bases from V and 6 bases from J, the junction contained 6 bases not matched to a gene. Here the CDR3 DNA reads TGTGCCAGCAGTGGAGACAGGGTAGCCAATGAGCAGTTCTTC. This encodes CASSGDRVANEQFF.

This chain joins TRBV30 and TRBJ1-4; 9 bases are a match to TRBD1. The CDR3 runs 14 residues. With 4 bases clipped from V and 5 bases from J, the junction kept 5 bases outside the gene matches. In germline, CDR1 is GTSNPN, CDR2 SVGIG (reference sequence). The CDR3 nucleotides read TGTGCCTGGACCAAACAGGGGGCAAATGAAAAACTGTTTTTT. Translated: CAWTKQGANEKLFF.

The chain carries TRBV29-1 and TRBJ2-7; 7 positions match TRBD1. CDR3 length: 12 residues. CDR1 and CDR2 from the germline V gene are SQVTM and ANQGSEA. The trim removed 5 bases at V and 6 bases at J, leaving 7 bases unmatched. CDR3 amino acids: CSVFGGTAEQYF. The CDR3 bases are TGCAGCGTTTTCGGTGGGACAGCCGAGCAGTACTTC.

The chain couples TRBV2 to TRBJ2-1; 12 bases line up with TRBD2. CDR1 and CDR2 from the germline V gene are SNHLY and FYNNEI. The CDR3 sequence is 16 residues long. V dropped 4 bases and J dropped 0; count of bases not matched to a gene: 1. In nucleotides, the CDR3 is TGTGCCAGCAGTGGGACTAGCGGGAACTCCTACAATGAGCAGTTCTTC. Translated, it gives CASSGTSGNSYNEQFF.

V usage is TRBV7-9 and J usage is TRBJ2-7; 11 bases match TRBD2. The CDR3 has 15 residues. V lost 5 bases to trimming and J lost 5 bases; unmatched junction nucleotides: 8. From germline, CDR1 is SEHNR and CDR2 FQNEAQ (reference sequence). The CDR3 DNA follows: TGTGCCAGCAGCCGACCGACTAGCGGGAACCACGAGCAGTACTTC. This translates into CASSRPTSGNHEQYF.

This clone showed up just a few times. For the CDR3, the DNA is TGTGCCAGCAGCTTATCGTGGAGTAATGAAAAACTGTTTTTT. This encodes CASSLSWSNEKLFF. The J gene is TRBJ1-4, the V gene TRBV11-2; D uncertain. CDR1 SGHAT and CDR2 FQNNGV come from the germline V gene. Between the trimmed V and J ends, which lost 2 bases and 4 bases, there was a span of 8 bases. The CDR3 runs 14 residues.

This clone is labeled as medium-sized. The V and J genes are TRBV7-9 and TRBJ1-2, with TRBD1 identical over 12 bases. Trimming cost V 5 bases and J 4 bases; bases outside gene matches: 5. The germline CDR1 and CDR2 sequences are SEHNR and FQNEAQ (reference sequence). The CDR3 extends over 15 amino acids. The CDR3 DNA is TGTGCCAGCAGCGTAGGGACAGGGGGCGGCTATGGCTACACCTTC. This encodes CASSVGTGGGYGYTF.

This clone was seen more than once but under ten times. The chain employs TRBV9 and TRBJ1-1; D is undetermined. In germline, CDR1 is SGDLS, CDR2 YYNGEE. CDR3 size: 14 residues. The V gene lost 2 bases and the J gene lost 1 base, with 9 bases spanning the gap. This CDR3 is CASSVTPGNTEAFF. The CDR3 bases are TGTGCCAGCAGCGTTACACCGGGGAACACTGAAGCTTTCTTT.

The rearrangement joins TRBV28 to TRBJ2-1; the match to TRBD2 covers 8 bases. V lost 3 bases and J lost 9; bases outside the gene matches: 16. The CDR3 extends over 17 amino acids. Germline V gene data show CDR1 as MDHEN and CDR2 as SYDVKM. CDR3 protein: CASSFGRREEPTVEQFF. In DNA, the CDR3 is TGTGCCAGCAGTTTCGGTCGGCGGGAGGAACCCACCGTTGAGCAGTTCTTC.

The chain carries TRBV4-3 and TRBJ2-1; 9 bases are a match to TRBD2. V shed 4 bases and J 2 bases; nucleotides not matched to a gene: 18. The CDR3 runs to 20 residues. Germline V gene lookup returns CDR1 LGHNA and CDR2 YSLEER. CDR3 DNA sequence: TGCGCCAGCAGCCCGTATATAGCGGGAGAACAGTATAGGGCCTACAATGAGCAGTTCTTC. This encodes CASSPYIAGEQYRAYNEQFF.

The chain carries TRBV5-1 and TRBJ1-5; D remains unclear. Trimming stripped 0 bases from V and 4 bases from J, with 11 bases between. The CDR3 is 15 amino acids. The germline CDR1 and CDR2 sequences are SGHRS and YFSETQ. The CDR3 bases are TGCGCCAGCAGCTTGGAAGGCGGCACAAATCAGCCCCAGCATTTT. This translates into CASSLEGGTNQPQHF.

This chain uses TRBV27 with TRBJ2-5; D remains unclear. Trimming left V 1 base short and J 2 bases short, with 5 bases between. The CDR3 is 13 amino acids. Germline V gene sequence: CDR1 MNHEY, CDR2 SMNVEV (reference sequence). This CDR3 reads CASSLYNQETQYF. DNA for the CDR3: TGTGCCAGCAGTTTATACAATCAAGAGACCCAGTACTTC.

This chain joins TRBV5-4 and TRBJ2-2; 10 bases are a match to TRBD1. Germline V gives CDR1 SGHNT, CDR2 YYREEE (reference sequence). The CDR3 totals 15 residues. V shed 4 bases and J 3 bases; nucleotides not matched to a gene: 3. The CDR3 is CASSGDRGHTGELFF. In DNA, the CDR3 is TGTGCCAGCAGCGGGGACAGGGGCCACACCGGGGAGCTGTTTTTT.

Written as DNA, the CDR3 is TGTGCCAGCAACAGGCAGGGGCCCTCCATGAACACTGAAGCTTTCTTT. Amino acid sequence: CASNRQGPSMNTEAFF. The chain couples TRBV7-9 to TRBJ1-1; TRBD1 might be the D (6 bases). Germline V gene data show CDR1 as SEHNR and CDR2 as FQNEAQ (reference sequence). The CDR3 is made up of 16 amino acids. V was trimmed by 7 bases and J by 0 bases, leaving 18 bases between them.

The gene calls are TRBV7-9 and TRBJ1-2; D gene unclear. CDR3 size: 13 residues. Trimming pared 0 bases from V and 4 bases from J, leaving 6 bases between. Germline assignment: CDR1 SEHNR and CDR2 FQNEAQ (reference sequence). CDR3 residues: CASSLAGVYGYTF. CDR3 nucleotides: TGTGCCAGCAGCTTAGCCGGAGTCTATGGCTACACCTTC. Full variable domain (missing parts from reference TRBV7-9 and TRBJ1-2): DTGVSQNPRHKITKRGQNVTFRCDPISEHNRLYWYRQTLGQGPEFLTYFQNEAQLEKSRLLSDRFSAERPKGSFSTLEIQRTEQGDSAMYLCASSLAGVYGYTFGSGTRLTVV.

The genes are TRBV27 and TRBJ2-3, with D uncertain. Germline lookup yields CDR1 MNHEY and CDR2 SMNVEV (reference sequence). Deletions cut 0 bases from V and 2 bases from J, with 6 bases between. The CDR3 runs 14 residues. CDR3 residues: CASSLSRSTDTQYF. CDR3 in DNA: TGTGCCAGCAGTTTATCCAGATCCACAGATACGCAGTATTTT.

The chain employs TRBV30 and TRBJ1-6; D is ambiguous. This CDR3 spans 12 amino acids. V was pared by 1 base and J by 7 bases, with 5 bases between. Germline V gives CDR1 GTSNPN, CDR2 SVGIG (reference sequence). For the CDR3, the DNA is TGTGCCTGGAGTGCCCCGAATTCACCCCTCCACTTT. This encodes CAWSAPNSPLHF.

V usage is TRBV2 and J usage is TRBJ1-2, with TRBD1 matching 10 bases. V trimming: 6 bases; J trimming: 4 bases; junction bases outside the gene matches: 5. Germline assignment: CDR1 SNHLY and CDR2 FYNNEI. This CDR3 contains 14 residues. CDR3 in amino acids: CASSERTGGYGYTF. The CDR3 nucleotides are TGTGCCAGCAGCGAACGGACAGGGGGCTATGGCTACACCTTC.

This chain connects TRBV6-1 to TRBJ2-7; 9 bases are a match to TRBD1. J was trimmed by 2 bases and V by 8 bases; bases with no gene match: 4. The CDR3 runs to 13 residues. In germline, CDR1 is MNHNS, CDR2 SASEGT. As DNA, the CDR3 is TGTGCCAGCCTATGGACAGGGGCCTACGAGCAGTACTTC. This encodes CASLWTGAYEQYF.

The chain recombines TRBV28 with TRBJ1-2; 7 nucleotides align to TRBD1. The germline gives CDR1 MDHEN, CDR2 SYDVKM. Trimming removed 6 bases from V and 8 bases from J; junction bases left unmatched: 6. CDR3 length: 12 residues. CDR3 bases: TGTGCCAGCAGGTACAGGGGTGAGGGCTACACCTTC. It yields the protein CASRYRGEGYTF.